Listed below are T cell receptor beta chains from one sample, sequenced in a study of blood T cell repertoires in COVID-19. Clones were sequenced by immunoSEQ multiplex PCR, and TCRdb holds only the in-frame ones, with some missing. The sample includes some 300,000 clones, about 90% of them seen just once. The sample comprised PBMCs or T cells enriched from blood (not recorded which). The receptors were gathered from a young woman who had recovered from COVID-19. The CDR3 runs from the conserved cysteine through the conserved F or W. A D gene is named only where the DNA matches it firmly. A row's size may be missing; if present it is once, few, many or a size class.

J gene | clone size | V gene | D gene | CDR3 DNA | CDR3 protein
TRBJ2-1 | - | TRBV5-1 | - | TGCGCCAGCAGCTTGCTACAGGAATACAATGAGCAGTTCTTC | CASSLLQEYNEQFF
TRBJ1-4 | - | TRBV12-3/TRBV12-4 | - | TGTGCCAGCAGTCTTAACGGGGGGACCATACTGTTTTTT | CASSLNGGTILFF
TRBJ1-2 | - | TRBV19 | - | TGTGCCAGTAGTATTCTCTTAGGGACTGGCTCTAACTATGGCTACACCTTC | CASSILLGTGSNYGYTF
TRBJ1-1 | few | TRBV18 | - | TGTGCCAGCTCACCACTGGACAGACATGAAGCTTTCTTT | CASSPLDRHEAFF
TRBJ1-1 | - | TRBV19 | - | TGTGCCAGTAGTAACAGGGTTACTGAAGCTTTCTTT | CASSNRVTEAFF
TRBJ2-1 | - | TRBV27 | TRBD2 | TGTGCCAGCAGTTTGGGTCGGAGGAGCGGGGTGATTAATGAGCAGTTCTTC | CASSLGRRSGVINEQFF
TRBJ2-5 | - | TRBV30 | - | TGTGCCTGGAGGGCCGGGACTGCCCCCCAAGAGACCCAGTACTTC | CAWRAGTAPQETQYF
TRBJ1-5 | - | TRBV6-2/TRBV6-3 | - | TGTGCCAGCAGTTTGCTGGACCTACGATTTATCGGGATTCAGCCCCAGCATTTT | CASSLLDLRFIGIQPQHF
TRBJ1-6 | - | TRBV19 | TRBD1 | TGTGCCAGTAGTATAGCGCCGAGGGGGCCTAATTCACCCCTCCACTTT | CASSIAPRGPNSPLHF
TRBJ1-2 | - | TRBV24-1 | TRBD1 | TGTGCCACCAGTGATTTGAGCCCGGGACAGGGTAGGCGCTACACCTTC | CATSDLSPGQGRRYTF
TRBJ1-2 | once | TRBV7-2 | - | TGTGCCAGCAGCTTAGTGTCGCCGACAGTCTATGGCTACACCTTC | CASSLVSPTVYGYTF
TRBJ2-1 | - | TRBV6-5 | - | TGTGCCAGCAGGTTAACTCTCAGGGGCAATGAGCAGTTCTTC | CASRLTLRGNEQFF
TRBJ2-3 | - | TRBV7-2 | - | TGTGCCAGCAGCTTAATGCGGGCGGCGCAGTATTTT | CASSLMRAAQYF
TRBJ2-7 | - | TRBV5-1 | TRBD2 | TGCGCCAGCAGCTCGGGGGGTAGCGGGAGGGCCTACGAGCAGTACTTC | CASSSGGSGRAYEQYF
TRBJ2-7 | once | TRBV7-9 | - | TGTGCCAGCAGTCGGGGGATGTACGAGCAGTACTTC | CASSRGMYEQYF
TRBJ2-1 | - | TRBV9 | - | TGTGCCAGCAGCGTAGAAACTTACCCGCGCAATGAGCAGTTCTTC | CASSVETYPRNEQFF
TRBJ2-7 | - | TRBV5-1 | TRBD2 | TGCGCCAGCAGCGGGGGCGCGGGAGGGCCCGACGAGCAGTACTTC | CASSGGAGGPDEQYF
TRBJ2-1 | - | TRBV7-2 | TRBD1 | TGTGCCAGCAGCCCCGACAATCCAGGGGGCCAAGGATTCAATGAGCAGTTCTTC | CASSPDNPGGQGFNEQFF
TRBJ2-7 | - | TRBV5-6 | TRBD1 | TGTGCCAGCAGCTATAGGACAGGGGCCTACGAGCAGTACTTC | CASSYRTGAYEQYF
TRBJ2-4 | - | TRBV7-2 | TRBD2 | TGTGCCAGCAGCTTAGCGCCGGCAGGGAGGGGAGACATTCAGTACTTC | CASSLAPAGRGDIQYF
TRBJ1-1 | - | TRBV11-2 | - | TGTGCCAGCAGCTTATTAGGAGGAACTGAAGCTTTCTTT | CASSLLGGTEAFF
TRBJ2-6 | - | TRBV28 | TRBD2 | TGTGCCAGCAGTTTAATTGGACTTAGCGGGTGGGTCACCCGCTCTGGGGCCAACGTCCTGACTTTC | CASSLIGLSGWVTRSGANVLTF
TRBJ1-2 | - | TRBV19 | - | TGTGCCAGTACGGATCAGGGAGGCTATGGCTACACCTTC | CASTDQGGYGYTF
TRBJ2-3 | few | TRBV5-1 | TRBD2 | TGCGCCAGCAGCCCCCCGACTAGCGGGCTCGCAGATACGCAGTATTTT | CASSPPTSGLADTQYF
TRBJ2-5 | - | TRBV6-2/TRBV6-3 | - | TGTGCCAGCAGTTACGGGATAGGGGGTAGGGAGACCCAGTACTTC | CASSYGIGGRETQYF
TRBJ1-5 | - | TRBV4-3 | - | TGCGCCAGCAGCCTTTCGGCAGGGGAGACCTCCCAGCCCCAGCATTTT | CASSLSAGETSQPQHF
TRBJ1-1 | few | TRBV18 | - | TGTGCCAGCTCACCCCTACCCGGGACTCTTTTGTACACTGAAGCTTTCTTT | CASSPLPGTLLYTEAFF
TRBJ1-5 | - | TRBV18 | - | TGTGCCAGCTCACCAGACGACTATAGCAATCAGCCCCAGCATTTT | CASSPDDYSNQPQHF
TRBJ2-2 | - | TRBV4-1 | - | TGCGCCAGCAGCCAAGTTGCTAGTGAGACCGGGGAGCTGTTTTTT | CASSQVASETGELFF
TRBJ2-3 | - | TRBV10-1 | - | TGCGCCAGCAGTGATGTAGCTTTCACAGATACGCAGTATTTT | CASSDVAFTDTQYF
TRBJ1-3 | - | TRBV9 | - | TGTGCCAGCAGCGTAAGTCCCATTCCAGCGCCGACCTATTTT | CASSVSPIPAPTYF
TRBJ1-5 | - | TRBV1 | - | TGCACCAGCAGCCGATCTCTCGGGACAGGGGGCCATAATAGCAATCAGCCCCAGCATTTT | CTSSRSLGTGGHNSNQPQHF
TRBJ2-7 | - | TRBV29-1 | TRBD1 | TGCAGCGGACAGGGAAATTCCTACGAGCAGTACTTC | CSGQGNSYEQYF
TRBJ2-3 | - | TRBV6-5 | - | TGTGCCAGCAGTTACTCTCGCGGCGGGACGCATACGCAGTATTTT | CASSYSRGGTHTQYF
TRBJ1-2 | - | TRBV6-1 | TRBD1 | TGTGCCAGCAGTGAATTCCAGGGGGTGTTCTATGGCTACACCTTC | CASSEFQGVFYGYTF
TRBJ1-1 | - | TRBV9 | - | TGTGCCAGCAGCGTAGGCGGGGGGTTGAACACTGAAGCTTTCTTT | CASSVGGGLNTEAFF
TRBJ2-5 | - | TRBV11-2 | - | TGTGCCAGCAGCCTTGGACCGCGCGGGGAGACCCAGTACTTC | CASSLGPRGETQYF
TRBJ2-5 | - | TRBV27 | TRBD2 | TGTGCCAGCAGTCTCTCCCGACTAGCGCCCACCCAGTACTTC | CASSLSRLAPTQYF
TRBJ2-3 | - | TRBV10-3 | TRBD1 | TGTGCCATCAGGACCGGGACAGGGAGCGATACGCAGTATTTT | CAIRTGTGSDTQYF
TRBJ2-3 | - | TRBV28 | - | TGTGCCAGCAGTCAGTTCTTTACCCTGGACACCCAACTTACCGAAGATACGCAGTATTTT | CASSQFFTLDTQLTEDTQYF
TRBJ1-2 | - | TRBV5-4 | - | TGTGCCAGCAAACAGACAAACTATGGCTACACCTTC | CASKQTNYGYTF
TRBJ2-7 | - | TRBV4-1 | TRBD1 | TGCGCCAGCAGCCATCTCGGACAGGGGAGGAACGAGCAGTACTTC | CASSHLGQGRNEQYF
TRBJ2-7 | - | TRBV5-1 | TRBD2 | TGCGCCAGCAGCAGAGGGACTAGCGGGCTTGACTACGAGCAGTACTTC | CASSRGTSGLDYEQYF
TRBJ1-2 | - | TRBV7-9 | TRBD1 | TGTGCCAGCAGCTCAGGCCACGGGACAGCGGACGGCTACACCTTC | CASSSGHGTADGYTF
TRBJ2-2 | once | TRBV3-1/TRBV3-2 | TRBD1 | TGTGCCAGCAGCCAAGATCGAGGGACAGGGGGCACCGGGGAGCTGTTTTTT | CASSQDRGTGGTGELFF
TRBJ1-1 | few | TRBV18 | TRBD1 | TGTGCCAGCTCACCACTGACAGGGAAAAGAGACACTGAAGCTTTCTTT | CASSPLTGKRDTEAFF
TRBJ2-1 | - | TRBV4-1 | TRBD2 | TGCGCCAGCAGCCGCCTACACGCCCCTACTAGCGGGACGTTAAATGAGCAGTTCTTC | CASSRLHAPTSGTLNEQFF
TRBJ1-2 | - | TRBV30 | TRBD1 | TGTGCCTGGAGTTTCTTCGACAGGGACTATGGCTACACCTTC | CAWSFFDRDYGYTF
TRBJ2-1 | - | TRBV3-1/TRBV3-2 | TRBD2 | TGTGCCAGCAGCCAAGAGGCGGGAGGTGGTTGGAATGAGCAGTTCTTC | CASSQEAGGGWNEQFF
TRBJ2-7 | - | TRBV2 | - | TGTGCCAGCAGCCGACCCCTCCTAGGACTACTCGGTCGCGAGCAGTACTTC | CASSRPLLGLLGREQYF
TRBJ2-5 | - | TRBV12-5 | TRBD2 | TGTGCTAGTGGTTTGACACGGGCTAGCGGGAGGAAGGGGGAGACCCAGTACTTC | CASGLTRASGRKGETQYF
TRBJ1-2 | - | TRBV10-3 | TRBD1 | TGTGCCACGACCTGGGACAGGGCAAACTATGGCTACACCTTC | CATTWDRANYGYTF
TRBJ1-1 | - | TRBV6-5 | - | TGTGCCAGCAGTTACCACAGTAGGACTGAGGCTTTCTTT | CASSYHSRTEAFF